Each of the 27 T cell receptor beta chains below was sequenced from the same sample in a study of blood T cells in healthy people across ages. A J-beta primer mix and a sample-barcoded 5' primer were used in a second PCR of roughly 7 to 12 cycles. Each CDR3 protein is one row after TCRdb ran MiXCR on the 5' RACE reads. The sample yields more than 1 million distinct CDR3 sequences, roughly 45% seen once. Sequencing input: blood. All receptors derive from a woman aged 60-75 years in good health.

This clonotype was seen just once. The chain employs TRBV9 and TRBJ2-3, with 9 bases aligning to TRBD2. Germline loops: CDR1 SGDLS, CDR2 YYNGEE. CDR3 length: 13 residues. With V trimmed by 2 bases and J by 7 bases, 2 bases remained unmatched. DNA of the CDR3: TGTGCCAGCAGCGTGGCGGGGGGGAATACGCAGTATTTT. This translates into CASSVAGGNTQYF.

This chain uses TRBV28 with TRBJ2-1; D uncertain. The V gene's germline CDR1 is MDHEN and CDR2 SYDVKM. Deletions cut 5 bases from V and 10 bases from J, with 15 bases between. The CDR3 loop spans 13 amino acids. This CDR3 is CASSPTGPPEQFF. Here the CDR3 DNA reads TGTGCCAGCAGTCCCACCGGGCCCCCGGAGCAGTTCTTC.

The V and J genes are TRBV6-1 and TRBJ2-3, with D possibly being TRBD2 (6 bases). Germline CDR1 and CDR2: MNHNS and SASEGT. The CDR3 has 15 amino acids. Between the trimmed V and J ends, which lost 1 base and 0 bases, there was a span of 8 bases. The CDR3 coding sequence is TGTGCCAGCAGTGAAGATGGGACTAGCACAGATACGCAGTATTTT. Translating gives CASSEDGTSTDTQYF.

This rearrangement joins TRBV9 to TRBJ2-2; 8 bases match TRBD1. The CDR3 is 15 residues long. Trimming at V came to 4 bases and at J to 5 bases, leaving 7 bases not matched to a gene. Germline CDR1 SGDLS, CDR2 YYNGEE. DNA for the CDR3: TGTGCCAGCAGCTCTGGACAGGGTAGGACCGGGGAGCTGTTTTTT. It specifies CASSSGQGRTGELFF.

This clonotype has just a few counts. This rearrangement joins TRBV10-3 to TRBJ1-2; 7 positions match TRBD1. V shed 7 bases and J 2 bases; nucleotides not matched to a gene: 7. The CDR3 contains 14 residues. Germline loops: CDR1 ENHRY, CDR2 SYGVKD. The CDR3 nucleotides read TGTGCCATCACCCAAGAGGGACAGAACTATGGCTACACCTTC. Amino acids: CAITQEGQNYGYTF.

The chain combines TRBV20-1 with TRBJ2-1; 8 bases fit TRBD1. Germline CDR1 and CDR2: DFQATT and SNEGSKA (reference sequence). The CDR3 runs 14 residues. The V segment lost 6 bases and the J segment 4 bases; nucleotides outside the gene matches: 8. CDR3 amino acids: CSAIDRGTYNEQFF. The CDR3 bases are TGCAGTGCAATCGACAGGGGAACGTACAATGAGCAGTTCTTC.

The chain combines TRBV5-5 with TRBJ1-1; TRBD1 agrees at 9 bases. Trimming cost V 2 bases and J 9 bases; bases outside gene matches: 5. The CDR3 spans 13 residues. Germline V gene lookup returns CDR1 SGHKS and CDR2 YYEKEE (reference sequence). The CDR3, as DNA: TGTGCCAGCAGCTTCCGGGACAGGGCTAAAGCTTTCTTT. It is translated as CASSFRDRAKAFF.

The V and J genes are TRBV20-1 and TRBJ2-5, with D perhaps given as TRBD1 or TRBD2 (5 bases each). The CDR3 is made up of 15 amino acids. CDR1 DFQATT and CDR2 SNEGSKA come from the germline V gene (reference sequence). V was clipped by 0 bases and J by 9 bases, with 20 bases between them. The CDR3 DNA follows: TGCAGTGCTAGAGATCGGACCGGGACCCTTGAAGCCCAGTACTTC. Translating gives CSARDRTGTLEAQYF.

In its sample, this clonotype was seen a few times. This chain links TRBV4-2 with TRBJ2-5; TRBD1 or TRBD2 may be the D gene (6 bases each). V was clipped by 0 bases and J by 0 bases, with 20 bases between them. This CDR3 has 19 amino acids. Germline V gives CDR1 LGHNA, CDR2 YNFKEQ. CDR3 coding DNA: TGTGCCAGCAGCCAAGACTCCACCGCAAAAGGGGGGTACCAAGAGACCCAGTACTTC. Its translation: CASSQDSTAKGGYQETQYF.

The chain has TRBV6-5 and TRBJ1-5; D is perhaps TRBD1 (5 bases). V was clipped by 6 bases and J by 0 bases, with 12 bases between them. The V gene's germline CDR1 is MNHEY and CDR2 SVGAGI. This CDR3 contains 15 residues. CDR3 coding DNA: TGTGCCAGCAGGCCGACAGCGTATAGCAATCAGCCCCAGCATTTT. Translating gives CASRPTAYSNQPQHF.

This chain links TRBV7-9 with TRBJ2-3, with D hard to call. With 5 bases removed from V and 2 bases from J, the gap between germline ends came to 11 bases. Germline CDR1 SEHNR, CDR2 FQNEAQ (reference sequence). The CDR3 totals 14 residues. DNA of the CDR3: TGTGCCAGCAGCGGACCTCTGACCACAGATACGCAGTATTTT. Its protein is CASSGPLTTDTQYF.

V and J are TRBV7-8 and TRBJ2-1, with D perhaps being TRBD1 or TRBD2 (5 bases each). Trimming took 1 base from V and 6 from J, leaving 10 bases between them. Per the germline V gene, CDR1 is SGHVS and CDR2 is FQNEAQ. The CDR3 runs 14 residues. The DNA of the CDR3 is TGTGCCAGCAGCTTAGACGGGGCGGGCAATGAGCAGTTCTTC. Its translation is CASSLDGAGNEQFF.

The chain is built from TRBV4-1 and TRBJ2-2, with 12 bases that match TRBD2. The CDR3 spans 19 residues. The germline V gene has CDR1 MGHRA and CDR2 YSYEKL. V was clipped by 2 bases and J by 5 bases; unmatched bases: 12. The CDR3, as DNA: TGCGCCAGCAGCCAATATGGGGGAGAACTAGCGGGAGGAACCGGGGAGCTGTTTTTT. Translation: CASSQYGGELAGGTGELFF.

The table lists this clonotype with a few counts. The CDR3 nucleotides are TGCAGTGCTAGCGGGAGTGCGAGCACAGATACGCAGTATTTT. Protein product: CSASGSASTDTQYF. The chain joins TRBV20-1 to TRBJ2-3, with a possible D match to TRBD2 (6 bases). V dropped 3 bases and J dropped 0 bases, with 10 bases sitting between them. The CDR3 runs 14 residues. Germline V gene lookup returns CDR1 DFQATT and CDR2 SNEGSKA (reference sequence).

The genes are TRBV5-4 and TRBJ2-1; 9 bases line up with TRBD2. Germline-derived CDR1 and CDR2 are SGHNT and YYREEE (reference sequence). This CDR3 contains 15 residues. Losses at the gene ends were 2 bases for V and 7 bases for J; bases not matched to a gene: 7. CDR3 sequence: CASSLGGRAENEQFF. DNA for the CDR3: TGTGCCAGCAGCTTAGGCGGGAGGGCCGAGAATGAGCAGTTCTTC.

The sample holds many counts of this clonotype. This rearrangement joins TRBV7-8 to TRBJ2-5; D could derive from TRBD1 or TRBD2 (5 bases each). The germline gives CDR1 SGHVS, CDR2 FQNEAQ. V was cut by 6 bases and J by 0 bases, with 17 bases left in between. The CDR3 is 16 amino acids. This CDR3 reads CASRPLGTPDQETQYF. The CDR3 nucleotides read TGTGCCAGCAGACCCCTCGGGACCCCGGACCAAGAGACCCAGTACTTC.

This clonotype was seen only a few times. The rearrangement links TRBV18 to TRBJ2-5; D possibly corresponds to TRBD2 (6 bases). Between the trimmed V and J ends, which lost 4 bases and 0 bases, there was a span of 12 bases. The CDR3 runs 15 residues. The germline V gene encodes CDR1 KGHSH and CDR2 LQKENI. The CDR3: CASSLSGSNQETQYF. The CDR3 DNA follows: TGTGCCAGCTCACTTAGCGGAAGTAACCAAGAGACCCAGTACTTC. Full variable domain (remainder filled in from reference TRBV18 and TRBJ2-5): NAGVMQNPRHLVRRRGQEARLRCSPMKGHSHVYWYRQLPEEGLKFMVYLQKENIIDESGMPKERFSAEFPKEGPSILRIQQVVRGDSAAYFCASSLSGSNQETQYFGPGTRLLVL.

The chain links TRBV18 to TRBJ1-4; D remains ambiguous. There are 15 residues in the CDR3. Germline assignment: CDR1 KGHSH and CDR2 LQKENI. The V gene lost 2 bases and the J gene lost 5 bases, with 12 bases spanning the gap. The DNA of the CDR3 is TGTGCCAGCTCACCAGCTGGGGTTATAAATGAAAAACTGTTTTTT. It specifies CASSPAGVINEKLFF.

In this sample, this clonotype turned up a few times. This chain connects TRBV20-1 to TRBJ1-4; 7 positions match TRBD1. V shed 1 base, J shed 4 bases, and the junction held 12 bases outside the gene matches. From germline, CDR1 is DFQATT and CDR2 SNEGSKA (reference sequence). The CDR3 is 17 amino acids. The CDR3 loop reads CSARAEFGQADNEKLFF. DNA for the CDR3: TGCAGTGCTAGAGCCGAATTCGGACAGGCTGATAATGAAAAACTGTTTTTT.

Turning to this clonotype: Sequence at one end of the junction differs from germline and may be a read error. The chain recombines TRBV5-1 with TRBJ1-1, with D hard to call. This CDR3 is built from 15 residues. Per the germline V gene, CDR1 is SGHRS and CDR2 is YFSETQ. The CDR3 reads CANSPSDGMNTEAFF. CDR3 DNA sequence: TGCGCCAACAGCCCCTCGGACGGTATGAACACTGAAGCTTTCTTT.

This clonotype was detected only once. This chain links TRBV10-1 with TRBJ2-1; D possibly uses TRBD1 or TRBD2 (5 bases each). The germline V gene has CDR1 WNHNN and CDR2 SYGVQD (reference sequence). V was cut by 4 bases and J by 6 bases, with 28 bases left in between. This CDR3 contains 19 residues. CDR3 DNA sequence: TGCGCCAGCAGTGGATTACCTACCAACCGGGACCGCCCTGGCAATGAGCAGTTCTTC. Its translation: CASSGLPTNRDRPGNEQFF.

A few counts support this clonotype. The V and J genes are TRBV3-1 and TRBJ2-5, with 9 positions matching TRBD1. V was clipped by 2 bases and J by 2 bases; unmatched bases: 12. This CDR3 comprises 18 residues. Germline V gene data show CDR1 as LGHDT and CDR2 as YNNKEL (reference sequence). The CDR3 bases are TGTGCCAGCAGCCAAACTGGGAGCGGGACAGGGACACAAGAGACCCAGTACTTC. Amino acid sequence: CASSQTGSGTGTQETQYF.

The chain joins TRBV10-3 to TRBJ2-4; D is unclear. The CDR3 spans 14 residues. Germline V CDR1 and CDR2: ENHRY, SYGVKD. Trimming left V 7 bases short and J 13 bases short, with 23 bases between. The CDR3 nucleotides read TGTGCCATCAAGGCGGATACCTCCTACAATGAGCAGTACTTC. Its protein is CAIKADTSYNEQYF.

The genes are TRBV5-1 and TRBJ2-3; 7 positions match TRBD2. This CDR3 region has 16 residues. The germline V gene encodes CDR1 SGHRS and CDR2 YFSETQ. V dropped 3 bases and J dropped 2; count of bases not matched to a gene: 9. The CDR3 bases are TGCGCCAGCAGCTACGGTTCTAGCGGAACCACAGATACGCAGTATTTT. As protein: CASSYGSSGTTDTQYF.

The chain is built from TRBV9 and TRBJ1-2; D may be TRBD1 (5 bases). The V end lost 3 bases, the J end lost 8 bases, and 5 bases lay between the germline ends. CDR3 size: 10 residues. CDR1 and CDR2 (germline): SGDLS, YYNGEE. The CDR3 region is CASSGGGYTF. The CDR3 DNA sequence: TGTGCCAGCAGCGGGGGCGGCTACACCTTC.

The chain recombines TRBV29-1 with TRBJ2-3; TRBD2 aligns across 8 bases. The length of the CDR3 is 14 residues. Germline CDR1 is SQVTM and CDR2 is ANQGSEA. V lost 4 bases and J lost 5; bases outside the gene matches: 8. The CDR3 sequence: CSVVPSSGVDTQYF. CDR3 sequence (DNA): TGCAGCGTTGTCCCAAGTAGCGGGGTAGATACGCAGTATTTT.

This chain links TRBV21-1 with TRBJ2-7. TRBV21-1 has pseudogene status. This CDR3 is 15 amino acids long. CDR3 protein: CASSNLREVEYEQYF. In nucleotides, the CDR3 is TGTGCCAGCAGCAATCTAAGGGAAGTGGAATACGAGCAGTACTTC.